This T cell receptor (beta chain) comes out of a study of blood T cells in healthy people across ages. The study, taken as a whole, reports: Expanded clonotype shifts may have been confounded, as the donors had an unknown CMV status.

A second PCR, run for about 6 to 11 cycles, used a sample-barcoded 5' primer plus a J-beta primer mix. TCRdb re-called the 5' RACE reads with MiXCR, one entry per CDR3 protein. The sample has around 1.5 million distinct CDR3 sequences, approximately 40% seen once. This clonotype appeared a few times. Antigen: not known. The sequence derives from a woman between 18 and 29 years old in good health. The sequenced sample was blood.

As DNA, the CDR3 is TGTGCCAGCAGTTACTCCCCAAGGAACACTGAAGCTTTCTTT. This encodes CASSYSPRNTEAFF. V and J are TRBV6-5 and TRBJ1-1; no clear D gene. Germline values: CDR1 MNHEY, CDR2 SVGAGI. Trimming pared 0 bases from V and 1 base from J, leaving 6 bases between. The CDR3 length is 14 residues.